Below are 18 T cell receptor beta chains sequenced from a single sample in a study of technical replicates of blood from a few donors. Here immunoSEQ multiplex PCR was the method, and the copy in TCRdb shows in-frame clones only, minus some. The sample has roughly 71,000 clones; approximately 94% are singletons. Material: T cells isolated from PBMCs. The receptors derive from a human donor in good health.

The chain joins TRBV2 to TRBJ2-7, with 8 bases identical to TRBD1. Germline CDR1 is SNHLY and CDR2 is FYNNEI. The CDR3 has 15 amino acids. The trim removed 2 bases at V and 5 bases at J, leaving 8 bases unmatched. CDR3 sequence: CASSESGTGFHEQYF. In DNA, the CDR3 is TGTGCCAGCAGTGAAAGTGGGACAGGCTTCCACGAGCAGTACTTC.

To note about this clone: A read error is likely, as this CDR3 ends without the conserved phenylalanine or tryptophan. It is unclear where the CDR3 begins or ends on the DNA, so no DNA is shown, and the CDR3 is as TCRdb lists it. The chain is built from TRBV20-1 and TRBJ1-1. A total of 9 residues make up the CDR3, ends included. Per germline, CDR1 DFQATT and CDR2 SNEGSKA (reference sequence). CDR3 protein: CSASALGLR.

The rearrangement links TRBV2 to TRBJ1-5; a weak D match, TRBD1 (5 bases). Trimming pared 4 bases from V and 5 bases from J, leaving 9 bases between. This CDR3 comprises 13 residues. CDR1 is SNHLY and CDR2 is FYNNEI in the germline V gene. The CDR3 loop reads CASSGQNHQPQHF. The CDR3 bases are TGTGCCAGCAGTGGACAGAATCATCAGCCCCAGCATTTT.

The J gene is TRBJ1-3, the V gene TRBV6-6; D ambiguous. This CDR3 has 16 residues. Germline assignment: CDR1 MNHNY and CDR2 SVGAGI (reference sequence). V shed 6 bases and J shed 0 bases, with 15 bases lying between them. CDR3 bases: TGTGCCAGCAGCCGAACCCCAGGCCGCTCTGGAAACACCATATATTTT. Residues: CASSRTPGRSGNTIYF.

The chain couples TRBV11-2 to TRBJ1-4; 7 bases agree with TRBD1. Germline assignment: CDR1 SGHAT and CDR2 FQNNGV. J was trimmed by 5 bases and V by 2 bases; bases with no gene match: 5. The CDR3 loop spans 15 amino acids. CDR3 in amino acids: CASSLHGTANEKLFF. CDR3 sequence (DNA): TGTGCCAGCAGCTTACACGGGACAGCCAATGAAAAACTGTTTTTT.

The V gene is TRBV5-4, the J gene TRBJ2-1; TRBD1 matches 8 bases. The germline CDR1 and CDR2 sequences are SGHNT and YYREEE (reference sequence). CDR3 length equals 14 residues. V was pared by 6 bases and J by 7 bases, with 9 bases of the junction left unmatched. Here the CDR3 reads CASNQDRVLNEQFF. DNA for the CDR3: TGTGCCAGCAACCAGGACAGGGTGTTAAATGAGCAGTTCTTC.

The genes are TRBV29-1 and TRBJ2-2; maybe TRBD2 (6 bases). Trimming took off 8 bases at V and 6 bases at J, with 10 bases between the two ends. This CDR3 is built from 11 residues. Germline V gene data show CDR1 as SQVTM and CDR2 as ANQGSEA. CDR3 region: CSYRESGELFF. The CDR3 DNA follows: TGCAGCTATCGGGAGTCCGGGGAGCTGTTTTTT.

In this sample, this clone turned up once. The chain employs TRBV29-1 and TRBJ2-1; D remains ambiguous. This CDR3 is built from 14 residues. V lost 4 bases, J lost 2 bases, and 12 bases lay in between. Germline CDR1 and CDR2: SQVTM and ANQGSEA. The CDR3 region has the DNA TGCAGCGTTGGTTTTAGTCCCCCCTACAATGAGCAGTTCTTC. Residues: CSVGFSPPYNEQFF.

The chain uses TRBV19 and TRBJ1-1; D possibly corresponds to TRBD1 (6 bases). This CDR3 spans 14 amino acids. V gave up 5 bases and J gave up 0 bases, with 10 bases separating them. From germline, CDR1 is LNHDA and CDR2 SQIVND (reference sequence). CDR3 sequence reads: CASSPGDMNTEAFF. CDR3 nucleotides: TGTGCCAGTAGTCCAGGGGACATGAACACTGAAGCTTTCTTT. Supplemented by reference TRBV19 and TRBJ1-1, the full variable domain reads DGGITQSPKYLFRKEGQNVTLSCEQNLNHDAMYWYRQDPGQGLRLIYYSQIVNDFQKGDIAEGYSVSREKKESFPLTVTSAQKNPTAFYLCASSPGDMNTEAFFGQGTRLTVV.

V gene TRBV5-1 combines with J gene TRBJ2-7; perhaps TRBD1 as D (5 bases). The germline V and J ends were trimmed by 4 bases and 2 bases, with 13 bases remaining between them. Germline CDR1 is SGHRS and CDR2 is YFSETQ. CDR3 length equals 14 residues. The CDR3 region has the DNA TGCGCCAGCAGCACTGGCCAGGGTACCTACGAGCAGTACTTC. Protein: CASSTGQGTYEQYF.

The CDR3 here is CASSERLAGVPNTGELFF. In DNA, the CDR3 is TGTGCCAGCAGTGAGAGACTAGCGGGAGTCCCGAACACCGGGGAGCTGTTTTTT. This sequence joins TRBV2 and TRBJ2-2; 12 nucleotides align to TRBD2. CDR3 size: 18 residues. The V gene end was trimmed by 3 bases and the J gene end by 0 bases; junction bases not matched to a gene: 5. CDR1 is SNHLY, CDR2 FYNNEI, per germline.

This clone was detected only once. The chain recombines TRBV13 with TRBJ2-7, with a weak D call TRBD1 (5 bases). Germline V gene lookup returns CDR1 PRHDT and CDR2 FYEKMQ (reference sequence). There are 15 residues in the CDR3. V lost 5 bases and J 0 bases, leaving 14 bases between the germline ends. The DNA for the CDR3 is TGTGCCAGCAGCCGCTCCGGACAAATCTCCTACGAGCAGTACTTC. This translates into CASSRSGQISYEQYF.

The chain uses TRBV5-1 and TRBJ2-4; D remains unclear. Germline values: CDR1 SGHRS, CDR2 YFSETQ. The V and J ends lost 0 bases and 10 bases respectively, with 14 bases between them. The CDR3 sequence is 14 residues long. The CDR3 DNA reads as TGCGCCAGCAGCTTGGTTGGCGGATTCTCTATTCAGTACTTC. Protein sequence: CASSLVGGFSIQYF.

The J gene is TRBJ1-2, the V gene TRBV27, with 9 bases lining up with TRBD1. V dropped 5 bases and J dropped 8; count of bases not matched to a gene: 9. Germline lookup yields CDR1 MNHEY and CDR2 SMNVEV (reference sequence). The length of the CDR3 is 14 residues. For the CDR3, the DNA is TGTGCCAGCAGTCCCGACCGGGACAGGGCCGGCTACACCTTC. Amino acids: CASSPDRDRAGYTF.

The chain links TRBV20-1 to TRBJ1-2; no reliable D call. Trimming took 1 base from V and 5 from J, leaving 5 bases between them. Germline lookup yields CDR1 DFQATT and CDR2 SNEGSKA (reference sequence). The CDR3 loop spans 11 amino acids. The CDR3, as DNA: TGCAGTGCTAGAGCTGTTTATGGCTACACCTTC. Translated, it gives CSARAVYGYTF.

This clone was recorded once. CDR3 nucleotides: TGTGCCAGCAGCGTAAGTTTCGGGGGTCCATACAATGAGCAGTTCTTC. Its translation: CASSVSFGGPYNEQFF. The V and J genes are TRBV9 and TRBJ2-1, with a weak D call TRBD2 (6 bases). CDR1 and CDR2 (germline): SGDLS, YYNGEE. The germline V and J ends were trimmed by 1 base and 4 bases, with 15 bases remaining between them. The CDR3 extends over 16 amino acids.

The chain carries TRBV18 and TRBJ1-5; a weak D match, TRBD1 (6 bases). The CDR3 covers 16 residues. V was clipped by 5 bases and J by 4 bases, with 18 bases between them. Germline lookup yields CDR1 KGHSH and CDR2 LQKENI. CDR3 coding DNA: TGTGCCAGCTCAGATCGGACAGCTTCTGGGAATCAGCCCCAGCATTTT. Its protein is CASSDRTASGNQPQHF.

The CDR3 sequence is CASSLSLGTSEQFF. CDR3 coding DNA: TGTGCCAGCAGCCTGTCGCTCGGGACAAGTGAGCAGTTCTTC. The rearrangement joins TRBV6-5 to TRBJ2-1; D may be TRBD1 (6 bases). V dropped 6 bases and J dropped 9 bases, with 18 bases sitting between them. The CDR3 is 14 residues long. Germline V gene lookup returns CDR1 MNHEY and CDR2 SVGAGI.